Listed below are T cell receptor beta chains from one sample, sequenced in a study of shared clonotypes between healthy human individuals. Clones were read by immunoSEQ multiplex PCR, and TCRdb kept only the in-frame ones, dropping some. The sample records over 1.4 million clones, around 95% being singletons. The sequenced material came from naive CD4+ T cells sorted from blood. The receptors were gathered from a man between 25 and 39 years old in good health. Both conserved end residues are part of each CDR3. The order of the fields is J gene, V gene, D gene, clone size, CDR3 protein, CDR3 DNA. A D gene is named only where the DNA matches it firmly. Rows may omit the clone size; those that give it use once, few, many or a size class.

j_gene: TRBJ2-1
v_gene: TRBV7-9
d_gene: -
abundance: -
CDR3aa: CASSLSGLTYNEQFF
CDR3nt: TGTGCCAGCAGCTTAAGCGGGTTGACCTACAATGAGCAGTTCTTC

j_gene: TRBJ1-5
v_gene: TRBV5-4
d_gene: -
abundance: -
CDR3aa: CASSPNVARQPQHF
CDR3nt: TGTGCCAGCAGCCCCAACGTCGCGAGGCAGCCCCAGCATTTT

j_gene: TRBJ2-5
v_gene: TRBV11-2
d_gene: TRBD1
abundance: -
CDR3aa: CASSLSGSRGLLRETQYF
CDR3nt: TGTGCCAGCAGCTTATCGGGTAGCAGGGGGCTTTTAAGAGAGACCCAGTACTTC

j_gene: TRBJ2-1
v_gene: TRBV20-1
d_gene: -
abundance: once
CDR3aa: CSARLVNEQFF
CDR3nt: TGCAGTGCTAGACTGGTAAATGAGCAGTTCTTC

j_gene: TRBJ2-1
v_gene: TRBV28
d_gene: -
abundance: -
CDR3aa: CASSVRWSSYNEQFF
CDR3nt: TGTGCCAGCAGCGTTCGCTGGAGCTCCTACAATGAGCAGTTCTTC

j_gene: TRBJ2-1
v_gene: TRBV27
d_gene: TRBD2
abundance: -
CDR3aa: CASSLATSGRRGEQFF
CDR3nt: TGTGCCAGCAGTTTAGCTACTAGCGGGAGGAGAGGTGAGCAGTTCTTC

j_gene: TRBJ1-1
v_gene: TRBV14
d_gene: -
abundance: -
CDR3aa: CASSQTRNTEAFF
CDR3nt: TGTGCCAGCAGCCAAACACGAAACACTGAAGCTTTCTTT

j_gene: TRBJ2-4
v_gene: TRBV5-1
d_gene: -
abundance: -
CDR3aa: CASSFGVQNIQYF
CDR3nt: TGCGCCAGCAGCTTTGGGGTCCAAAACATTCAGTACTTC

j_gene: TRBJ2-2
v_gene: TRBV5-5
d_gene: TRBD1
abundance: -
CDR3aa: CASSLVPVGQGLNTGELFF
CDR3nt: TGTGCCAGCAGCTTGGTTCCGGTGGGACAGGGGTTGAACACCGGGGAGCTGTTTTTT

j_gene: TRBJ2-3
v_gene: TRBV19
d_gene: TRBD2
abundance: -
CDR3aa: CASSVASGTQDTQYF
CDR3nt: TGTGCCAGTAGTGTGGCTAGCGGGACGCAAGATACGCAGTATTTT